Listed here are 18 T cell receptor beta chains from one sample, sequenced in a study of blood T cells in healthy people across ages (dated by TCRdb to the mid-2010s). Library method: 5' RACE. Sequencing used an Illumina HiSeq 2500. The second PCR ran for about 6 to 12 cycles and used a J-beta primer mix along with a sample-barcoded 5' primer. TCRdb reprocessing: public reads trimmed at Q25 with fastp, clones called with MiXCR, in-frame beta chains kept. All rows with the same CDR3 protein become a single entry with the most common DNA and genes. The sample data list around 790,000 distinct CDR3 sequences, and under 45% of these were observed just once. The ten biggest clones cover about 19% of the sample. Sequenced: blood. The receptors shown here come from a man aged 55-75 years in good health.

The rearrangement uses TRBV4-3 and TRBJ1-1; a possible D gene is TRBD1 (6 bases). This CDR3 contains 17 residues. V was pared by 0 bases and J by 0 bases, with 14 bases between. Germline V gene lookup returns CDR1 LGHNA and CDR2 YSLEER. DNA of the CDR3: TGCGCCAGCAGCCAAGATGGGGCGGGGGCCGTGAACACTGAAGCTTTCTTT. As protein: CASSQDGAGAVNTEAFF.

This clonotype came up a few times. The J gene is TRBJ2-7, the V gene TRBV28; D is possibly TRBD2 (7 bases). This CDR3 region has 15 residues. In germline, CDR1 is MDHEN, CDR2 SYDVKM. Trimming pared 4 bases from V and 1 base from J, leaving 14 bases between. In DNA, the CDR3 is TGTGCCAGCAGTTCAGGGGCCGGGGGGTCCTACGAGCAGTACTTC. Translating gives CASSSGAGGSYEQYF.

The V gene is TRBV18, the J gene TRBJ2-4; maybe TRBD1 (6 bases). The end of the DNA is better explained by TRBJ2-7, so the J call may be wrong. Germline CDR1 and CDR2: KGHSH and LQKENI. This CDR3 contains 14 residues. CDR3 region: CASSPTTGIYEQYF. The CDR3 bases are TGTGCCAGCTCACCCACAACAGGGATCTACGAGCAGTACTTC.

V is TRBV29-1 and J is TRBJ2-7; possibly TRBD1 for D (6 bases). In germline, CDR1 is SQVTM, CDR2 ANQGSEA. The germline V and J ends were trimmed by 4 bases and 0 bases, with 16 bases remaining between them. CDR3 length: 15 residues. For the CDR3, the DNA is TGCAGCGTTGGCCCCTCGAGGGGGAGCTCCTACGAGCAGTACTTC. It specifies CSVGPSRGSSYEQYF.

The chain employs TRBV12-3 or TRBV12-4 and TRBJ1-5, with TRBD1 identical over 7 bases. V trimming: 5 bases; J trimming: 9 bases; junction bases outside the gene matches: 7. There are 13 residues in the CDR3. The CDR3 protein is CASSPDRFMPQHF. CDR3 coding DNA: TGTGCCAGCAGTCCGGACAGGTTCATGCCCCAGCATTTT.

This clonotype was observed many times. The gene calls are TRBV9 and TRBJ2-1, with D possibly being TRBD2 (6 bases). This CDR3 comprises 15 residues. Germline lookup yields CDR1 SGDLS and CDR2 YYNGEE. Trimming pared 0 bases from V and 9 bases from J, leaving 16 bases between. The CDR3 region has the DNA TGTGCCAGCAGCGTAGTGGAGGGACGGGCGAGTGAGCAGTTCTTC. Translating it yields CASSVVEGRASEQFF.

This clonotype showed up just a few times. This sequence joins TRBV29-1 and TRBJ2-7; TRBD1 or TRBD2 may be the D gene (7 bases each). This CDR3 is built from 14 residues. Germline V CDR1 and CDR2: SQVTM, ANQGSEA. Trimming removed 4 bases from V and 1 base from J, with 14 bases in between. The CDR3 loop is CSVVGGTESYEQYF. For the CDR3, the DNA is TGCAGCGTTGTGGGAGGGACAGAGTCCTACGAGCAGTACTTC.

The table lists this clonotype with a few counts. The chain carries TRBV4-3 and TRBJ2-5; D unresolved. The CDR3 is 13 residues long. Trimming left V 0 bases short and J 9 bases short, with 11 bases between. Germline V gene sequence: CDR1 LGHNA, CDR2 YSLEER. The CDR3 sequence: CASSQDIGKAQYF. The DNA for the CDR3 is TGCGCCAGCAGCCAAGATATAGGGAAAGCCCAGTACTTC.

The rearrangement uses TRBV4-3 and TRBJ1-2; D remains ambiguous. CDR1 is LGHNA and CDR2 is YSLEER in the germline V gene. Trimming pared 0 bases from V and 5 bases from J, leaving 13 bases between. This CDR3 has 15 amino acids. As DNA, the CDR3 is TGCGCCAGCAGCCAAGAAAGTTGGGCCGAGTATGGCTACACCTTC. Protein product: CASSQESWAEYGYTF.

The table lists this clonotype with a few counts. The V and J genes are TRBV7-8 and TRBJ2-1; no reliable D call. Germline CDR1 reads SGHVS; CDR2 reads FQNEAQ. The V gene lost 5 bases and the J gene lost 0 bases, with 11 bases spanning the gap. This CDR3 comprises 15 residues. The DNA of the CDR3 is TGTGCCAGCAGCGAACAGTCCAGCTCCTACAATGAGCAGTTCTTC. Protein product: CASSEQSSSYNEQFF.

The chain carries TRBV12-3 or TRBV12-4 and TRBJ2-1; 7 nucleotides agree with TRBD1. V lost 6 bases, J lost 3 bases, and 5 bases stayed unmatched. This CDR3 comprises 14 residues. CDR3 sequence reads: CASRFWDSYNEQFF. In nucleotides, the CDR3 is TGTGCCAGCAGGTTTTGGGACAGCTACAATGAGCAGTTCTTC.

The J gene is TRBJ2-1, the V gene TRBV10-1; tentatively, D is TRBD2 (6 bases). The germline gives CDR1 WNHNN, CDR2 SYGVQD (reference sequence). The CDR3 spans 15 residues. The V end lost 2 bases, the J end lost 4 bases, and 12 bases lay between the germline ends. The DNA for the CDR3 is TGCGCCAGCAGTGAGACAGCGGGCGGGTACAATGAGCAGTTCTTC. As protein: CASSETAGGYNEQFF.

This chain joins TRBV12-3 or TRBV12-4 and TRBJ2-7, with 8 positions matching TRBD1. Trimming at V came to 7 bases and at J to 5 bases, leaving 7 bases not matched to a gene. This CDR3 is built from 13 residues. The DNA of the CDR3 is TGTGCCAGCACCTGGACAGGGTTCCACGAGCAGTACTTC. Its translation: CASTWTGFHEQYF.

The V and J genes are TRBV4-3 and TRBJ2-7; D remains ambiguous. The germline gives CDR1 LGHNA, CDR2 YSLEER. Trimming left V 1 base short and J 3 bases short, with 13 bases between. The CDR3 is 15 residues long. Written as DNA, the CDR3 is TGCGCCAGCAGCCAAGCTCGAACCTTGGGCTACGAGCAGTACTTC. Amino acids: CASSQARTLGYEQYF.

This clonotype was counted a single time. This chain links TRBV6-1 with TRBJ2-1; 9 nucleotides match TRBD1. Per the germline V gene, CDR1 is MNHNS and CDR2 is SASEGT. The CDR3 extends over 14 amino acids. V shed 5 bases, J shed 9 bases, and the junction held 8 bases outside the gene matches. The CDR3, as DNA: TGTGCCAGCAGTTTCCGACAGGGGGTATGTGAGCAGTTCTTC. Encoded protein: CASSFRQGVCEQFF.

This clonotype was recorded a few times. This chain uses TRBV20-1 with TRBJ1-1; TRBD1 might be the D (6 bases). Trimming pared 5 bases from V and 4 bases from J, leaving 11 bases between. The CDR3 totals 12 residues. Germline loops: CDR1 DFQATT, CDR2 SNEGSKA (reference sequence). CDR3: CSAAHRATEAFF. The CDR3 region has the DNA TGCAGTGCTGCCCACAGGGCCACTGAAGCTTTCTTT.

In this sample, this clonotype turned up a few times. The chain couples TRBV6-1 to TRBJ1-6, with 9 bases fitting TRBD1. The CDR3 is 16 residues long. Germline assignment: CDR1 MNHNS and CDR2 SASEGT. J was trimmed by 1 base and V by 5 bases; bases with no gene match: 3. CDR3 sequence (DNA): TGTGCCAGCAGTTCCGGGACAGGGTCCTATAATTCACCCCTCCACTTT. As protein: CASSSGTGSYNSPLHF.

The V call is TRBV29-1, the J call TRBJ1-2; no definite D call. CDR3 length: 13 residues. Germline lookup yields CDR1 SQVTM and CDR2 ANQGSEA. Trimming pared 0 bases from V and 2 bases from J, leaving 7 bases between. The CDR3 sequence: CSVEEGWNYGYTF. The CDR3 DNA reads as TGCAGCGTTGAAGAGGGGTGGAACTATGGCTACACCTTC.